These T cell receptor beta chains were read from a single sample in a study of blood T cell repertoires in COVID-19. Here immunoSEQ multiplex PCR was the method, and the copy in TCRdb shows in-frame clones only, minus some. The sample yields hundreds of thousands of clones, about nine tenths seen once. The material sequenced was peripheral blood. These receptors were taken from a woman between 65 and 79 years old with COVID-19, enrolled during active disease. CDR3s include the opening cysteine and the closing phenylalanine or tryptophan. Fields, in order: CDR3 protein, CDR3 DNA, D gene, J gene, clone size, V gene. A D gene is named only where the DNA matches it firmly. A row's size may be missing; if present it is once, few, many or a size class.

CASSLSGGSSTDTQYF,TGCGCCAGCAGCCTCTCGGGGGGCTCTAGCACAGATACGCAGTATTTT,-,TRBJ2-3,once,TRBV5-1
CALSDSLADNEQFF,TGTGCATTGTCGGACTCCCTTGCGGACAATGAGCAGTTCTTC,-,TRBJ2-1,-,TRBV19
CASSYGLATDTQYF,TGTGCCAGCAGCTACGGACTAGCGACAGATACGCAGTATTTT,TRBD2,TRBJ2-3,-,TRBV7-9
CASKPGGQNNYGYTF,TGTGCCAGCAAGCCAGGGGGACAGAATAACTATGGCTACACCTTC,TRBD1,TRBJ1-2,-,TRBV5-4
CATSGRGNTGELFF,TGTGCCACCAGCGGTAGGGGGAACACCGGGGAGCTGTTTTTT,-,TRBJ2-2,-,TRBV24-1
CASSSGDHQLEQYF,TGCGCCAGCAGCTCGGGAGATCATCAACTAGAGCAGTACTTC,-,TRBJ2-7,-,TRBV5-1
CASTKEKVAGYTF,TGTGCCAGCACGAAGGAGAAGGTGGCGGGCTACACCTTC,-,TRBJ1-2,-,TRBV2
CASSLGLVTGRGSSYNEQFF,TGCGCCAGCAGCTTGGGGCTAGTTACCGGGCGGGGGAGCTCCTACAATGAGCAGTTCTTC,TRBD2,TRBJ2-1,-,TRBV5-1
CASSRWTGEETQYF,TGTGCCAGCAGTCGATGGACAGGGGAGGAGACCCAGTACTTC,TRBD1,TRBJ2-5,-,TRBV6-6
CASSQVGGTEAFF,TGCGCCAGCAGCCAAGTCGGCGGGACTGAAGCTTTCTTT,-,TRBJ1-1,-,TRBV4-3
CASSLSTEGRTKNIQYF,TGTGCCAGCAGTTTATCTACCGAGGGGAGGACCAAAAACATTCAGTACTTC,-,TRBJ2-4,-,TRBV28
CASSSRVGETQYF,TGTGCCAGCAGCTCCAGGGTAGGGGAGACCCAGTACTTC,-,TRBJ2-5,-,TRBV7-9
CASSGTVMEGNSPLHF,TGTGCCAGCAGTGGGACCGTTATGGAGGGTAATTCACCCCTCCACTTT,-,TRBJ1-6,-,TRBV2
CASSPPTGDYGYTF,TGTGCCAGCTCACCACCTACGGGGGACTATGGCTACACCTTC,-,TRBJ1-2,-,TRBV18
CASSDSRNTEAFF,TGTGCCAGCAGTGATAGCAGGAACACTGAAGCTTTCTTT,-,TRBJ1-1,-,TRBV2
CASSSRLGGGTDTQYF,TGTGCCAGCAGCTCCCGGCTAGGCGGGGGCACAGATACGCAGTATTTT,-,TRBJ2-3,once,TRBV7-2
CASSGSGGPYNEQFF,TGTGCCAGCAGTGGGAGCGGGGGGCCGTACAATGAGCAGTTCTTC,TRBD2,TRBJ2-1,-,TRBV27
CASSSGTGGYEQYF,TGTGCCAGCAGTTCCGGGACAGGGGGCTACGAGCAGTACTTC,TRBD1,TRBJ2-7,-,TRBV27
CASLTRQGVNSQETQYF,TGTGCCAGCTTAACTCGGCAGGGGGTGAACAGCCAAGAGACCCAGTACTTC,TRBD1,TRBJ2-5,-,TRBV28
CASSSTGPQPQHF,TGTGCCAGCAGCTCGACAGGGCCTCAGCCCCAGCATTTT,TRBD1,TRBJ1-5,-,TRBV5-6
CATRQGLSNEKLFF,TGTGCCACCAGGCAGGGTTTGAGTAATGAAAAACTGTTTTTT,-,TRBJ1-4,-,TRBV15
CASQPRGWEKLFF,TGTGCCAGTCAGCCCCGCGGGTGGGAAAAACTGTTTTTT,-,TRBJ1-4,-,TRBV12-3/TRBV12-4
CASSLRQGGGTEAFF,TGCGCCAGCAGCTTGAGACAGGGGGGTGGCACTGAAGCTTTCTTT,TRBD1,TRBJ1-1,-,TRBV5-1
CASSLPDTNTEAFF,TGCGCCAGCAGCCTCCCGGACACGAACACTGAAGCTTTCTTT,-,TRBJ1-1,-,TRBV5-1
CASSPGDRGHEQYF,TGTGCCAGCAGCCCAGGGGACAGGGGGCACGAGCAGTACTTC,TRBD1,TRBJ2-7,once,TRBV28
CASSQGAGGNEKLFF,TGTGCCAGCAGCCAAGGCGCGGGGGGAAATGAAAAACTGTTTTTT,-,TRBJ1-4,-,TRBV3-1/TRBV3-2
CAISDPGGVYGYTF,TGTGCCATCAGTGATCCAGGGGGCGTATATGGCTACACCTTC,TRBD1,TRBJ1-2,-,TRBV10-3
CASSSDRGEQYF,TGTGCCAGCAGCTCGGACAGAGGCGAGCAGTACTTC,-,TRBJ2-7,-,TRBV5-6
CASSLDRDEQFF,TGTGCCAGCAGCTTAGATCGCGATGAGCAGTTCTTC,-,TRBJ2-1,-,TRBV11-3
CASSSGGESTDTQYF,TGCGCCAGCAGTAGCGGGGGGGAGAGCACAGATACGCAGTATTTT,TRBD2,TRBJ2-3,-,TRBV10-2
CASSYTTGLGYTF,TGTGCCAGCAGCTACACGACAGGCTTGGGCTACACCTTC,-,TRBJ1-2,-,TRBV6-6
CASSSAGTPYGYTF,TGCGCCAGCAGCTCAGCGGGGACCCCCTATGGCTACACCTTC,-,TRBJ1-2,-,TRBV10-2
CASSLGNRGGEQYF,TGTGCCAGCAGCTTAGGTAACAGGGGAGGCGAGCAGTACTTC,-,TRBJ2-7,-,TRBV7-8
CASRAGGSITGELFF,TGTGCCAGCCGAGCAGGGGGGTCGATCACCGGGGAGCTGTTTTTT,-,TRBJ2-2,once,TRBV7-6
CASSLGGRGEQYF,TGTGCCAGCAGTTTGGGAGGGAGAGGGGAGCAGTACTTC,TRBD2,TRBJ2-7,-,TRBV28
CASSQAPSGGAADTQYF,TGTGCCAGCAGCCAAGCCCCTAGCGGGGGGGCCGCAGATACGCAGTATTTT,TRBD2,TRBJ2-3,-,TRBV4-2
CASSFDREREAFF,TGCGCCAGCAGCTTCGACAGGGAAAGGGAAGCTTTCTTT,TRBD1,TRBJ1-1,once,TRBV5-1
CASSQQGAGETQYF,TGTGCCAGCAGCCAACAGGGGGCTGGGGAGACCCAGTACTTC,TRBD1,TRBJ2-5,-,TRBV5-4
CASSLGRANTEAFF,TGTGCCAGCAGCTTGGGCAGGGCAAACACTGAAGCTTTCTTT,-,TRBJ1-1,-,TRBV5-8
CACQTGSGRDTIYF,TGTGCCTGTCAAACAGGGTCGGGAAGAGACACCATATATTTT,-,TRBJ1-3,-,TRBV30
CSASEKGSEVSGELFF,TGCAGTGCTAGTGAAAAGGGTTCGGAGGTATCCGGGGAGCTGTTTTTT,-,TRBJ2-2,-,TRBV20-1
CASSPGGGSSEAFF,TGCGCCAGCAGCCCGGGAGGGGGCAGTTCTGAAGCTTTCTTT,TRBD1,TRBJ1-1,-,TRBV5-1
CASSPLQGASTEAFF,TGCGCCAGCAGCCCCCTACAGGGGGCTAGCACTGAAGCTTTCTTT,TRBD1,TRBJ1-1,once,TRBV5-1
CASSPTELNSPLHF,TGCGCCAGCAGCCCGACAGAGCTCAATTCACCCCTCCACTTT,-,TRBJ1-6,few,TRBV5-1
CASSYRYFSYEQYF,TGCGCCAGCAGCTATAGATATTTCTCCTACGAGCAGTACTTC,-,TRBJ2-7,-,TRBV5-1
CSASLRNTIYF,TGCAGTGCTAGTCTTAGAAACACCATATATTTT,-,TRBJ1-3,-,TRBV20-1
CASSRAQESSTEAFF,TGCGCCAGCAGCCGTGCACAGGAATCGAGCACTGAAGCTTTCTTT,-,TRBJ1-1,-,TRBV5-1
CASSPYGQSMNTEAFF,TGTGCCAGCAGCCCGTACGGACAGTCCATGAACACTGAAGCTTTCTTT,-,TRBJ1-1,-,TRBV3-1/TRBV3-2
CASSLAGSTNEKLFF,TGCGCCAGCAGCTTGGCGGGATCAACTAATGAAAAACTGTTTTTT,-,TRBJ1-4,-,TRBV5-1
CARSSTGKDGYTF,TGTGCCAGAAGCAGTACAGGGAAGGATGGCTACACCTTC,-,TRBJ1-2,-,TRBV5-3
CASSSQNTQYF,TGTGCCAGCAGCTCACAGAATACGCAGTATTTT,-,TRBJ2-3,once,TRBV7-9